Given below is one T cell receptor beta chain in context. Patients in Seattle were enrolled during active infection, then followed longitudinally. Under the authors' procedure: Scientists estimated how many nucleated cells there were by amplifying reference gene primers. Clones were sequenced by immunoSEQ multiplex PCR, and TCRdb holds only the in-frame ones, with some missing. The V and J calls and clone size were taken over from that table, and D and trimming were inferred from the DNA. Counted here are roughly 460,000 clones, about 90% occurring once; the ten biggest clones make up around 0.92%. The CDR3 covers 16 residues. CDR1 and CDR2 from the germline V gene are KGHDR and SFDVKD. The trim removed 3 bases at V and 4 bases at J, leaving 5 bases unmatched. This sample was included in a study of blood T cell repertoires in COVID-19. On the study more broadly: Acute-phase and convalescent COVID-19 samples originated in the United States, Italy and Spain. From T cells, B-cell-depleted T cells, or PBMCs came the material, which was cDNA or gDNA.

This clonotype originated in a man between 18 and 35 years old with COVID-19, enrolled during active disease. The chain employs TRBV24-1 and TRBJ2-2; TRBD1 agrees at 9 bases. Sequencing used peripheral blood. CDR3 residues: CATSDPQGAVTGELFF. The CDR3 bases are TGTGCCACCAGTGATCCACAGGGGGCAGTCACCGGGGAGCTGTTTTTT.